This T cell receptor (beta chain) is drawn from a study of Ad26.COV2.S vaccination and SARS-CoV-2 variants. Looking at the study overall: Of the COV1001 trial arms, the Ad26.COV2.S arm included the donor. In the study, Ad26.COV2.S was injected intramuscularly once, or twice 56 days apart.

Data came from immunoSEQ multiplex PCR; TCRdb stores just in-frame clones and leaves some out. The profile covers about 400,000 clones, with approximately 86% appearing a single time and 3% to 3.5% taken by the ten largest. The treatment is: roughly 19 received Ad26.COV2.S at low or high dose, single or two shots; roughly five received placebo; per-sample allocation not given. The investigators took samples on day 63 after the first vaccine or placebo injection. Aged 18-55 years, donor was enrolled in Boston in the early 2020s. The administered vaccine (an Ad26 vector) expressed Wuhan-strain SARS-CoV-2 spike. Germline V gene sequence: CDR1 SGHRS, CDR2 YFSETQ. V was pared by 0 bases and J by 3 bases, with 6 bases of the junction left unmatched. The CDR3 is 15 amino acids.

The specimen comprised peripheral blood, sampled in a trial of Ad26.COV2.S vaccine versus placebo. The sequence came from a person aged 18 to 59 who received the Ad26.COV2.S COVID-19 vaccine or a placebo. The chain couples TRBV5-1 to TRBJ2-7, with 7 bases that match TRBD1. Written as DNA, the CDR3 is TGCGCCAGCAGCTTGGGACAGGGAAGTATCTACGAGCAGTACTTC. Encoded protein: CASSLGQGSIYEQYF. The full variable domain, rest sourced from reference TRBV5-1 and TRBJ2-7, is KAGVTQTPRYLIKTRGQQVTLSCSPISGHRSVSWYQQTPGQGLQFLFEYFSETQRNKGNFPGRFSGRQFSNSRSEMNVSTLELGDSALYLCASSLGQGSIYEQYFGPGTRLTVT.